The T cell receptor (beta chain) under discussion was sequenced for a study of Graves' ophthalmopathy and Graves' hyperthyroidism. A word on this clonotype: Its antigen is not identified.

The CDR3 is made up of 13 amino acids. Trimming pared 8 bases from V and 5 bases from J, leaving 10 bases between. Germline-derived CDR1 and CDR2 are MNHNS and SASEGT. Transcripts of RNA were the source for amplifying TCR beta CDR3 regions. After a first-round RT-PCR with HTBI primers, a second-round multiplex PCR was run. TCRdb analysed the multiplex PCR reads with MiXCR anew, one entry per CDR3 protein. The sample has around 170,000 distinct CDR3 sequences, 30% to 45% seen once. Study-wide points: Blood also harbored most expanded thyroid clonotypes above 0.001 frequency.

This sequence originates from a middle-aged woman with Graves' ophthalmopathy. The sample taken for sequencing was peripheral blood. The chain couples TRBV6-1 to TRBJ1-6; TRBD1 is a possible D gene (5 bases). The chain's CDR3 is CASWGRHNSPLHF. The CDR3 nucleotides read TGTGCCAGCTGGGGCAGACATAATTCACCCCTCCACTTT.